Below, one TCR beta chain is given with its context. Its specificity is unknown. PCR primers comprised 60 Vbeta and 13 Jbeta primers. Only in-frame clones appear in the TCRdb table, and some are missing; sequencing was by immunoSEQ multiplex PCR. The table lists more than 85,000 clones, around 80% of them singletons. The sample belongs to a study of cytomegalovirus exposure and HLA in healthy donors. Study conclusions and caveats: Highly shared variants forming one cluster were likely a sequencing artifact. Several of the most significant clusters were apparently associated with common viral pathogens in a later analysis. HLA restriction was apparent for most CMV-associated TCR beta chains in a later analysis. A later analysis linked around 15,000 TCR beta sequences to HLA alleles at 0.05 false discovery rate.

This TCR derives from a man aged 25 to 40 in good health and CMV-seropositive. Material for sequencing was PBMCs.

As DNA, the CDR3 is TGTGCCAGCAGCGCTAACAACAGGGGGCGCAAAGATACGCAGTATTTT. Residues: CASSANNRGRKDTQYF. The chain joins TRBV7-8 to TRBJ2-3; 9 bases fit TRBD1. CDR1 is SGHVS and CDR2 is FQNEAQ in the germline V gene. CDR3 length equals 16 residues. V lost 5 bases, J lost 5 bases, and 11 bases stayed unmatched.